This T cell receptor beta chain was recorded in a study of blood T cell repertoires in COVID-19. Per the authors' pipeline: Reference gene primer amplification gave nucleated cell count estimates. The method was immunoSEQ multiplex PCR; TCRdb's version includes in-frame clones alone and lacks a portion of them. Clone size and V and J calls were adopted from that table, with D and trimming inferred from the DNA. Here the sample spans about 190,000 clones, about four fifths being singletons. The germline CDR1 and CDR2 sequences are MGHRA and YSYEKL. J lost 10 bases, V lost 6 bases, and 11 bases had no gene match. The CDR3 has 16 amino acids.

The chain joins TRBV4-1 to TRBJ2-1; TRBD2 aligns across 14 bases. This sequence was found in a man aged 60-69 years with acute or convalescent COVID-19. Sequencing used peripheral blood. CDR3 protein: CASRPPGLAGAGEQFF. CDR3 coding DNA: TGCGCCAGCAGGCCACCGGGACTAGCGGGGGCGGGGGAGCAGTTCTTC.